These 25 T cell receptor beta chains share one sample of origin, sequenced in a study of PD-L1 blockade in urothelial cancer. Produced via immunoSEQ multiplex PCR; TCRdb's table is partial and in-frame only. The sample consists of some 30,000 clones, roughly three quarters of them appearing once. Stated time point: peripheral blood 6 weeks after treatment start. The sample was PBMCs, taken around atezolizumab (anti-PD-L1) treatment. These TCRs come from a man aged 70-80 years with urothelial cancer.

The V and J genes are TRBV7-9 and TRBJ1-2; 8 bases line up with TRBD1. CDR3 size: 13 residues. Germline assignment: CDR1 SEHNR and CDR2 FQNEAQ (reference sequence). Unmatched junction bases numbered 5, after V lost 5 bases and J lost 6 bases. CDR3 nucleotides: TGTGCCAGCAGCGCTAGGACAGGGAATGGCTACACCTTC. It specifies CASSARTGNGYTF.

This clone was seen a handful of times. The V call is TRBV6-5, the J call TRBJ1-5; TRBD1 matches at 8 bases. The CDR3 is 15 residues long. Germline V gene lookup returns CDR1 MNHEY and CDR2 SVGAGI. Trimming removed 5 bases from V and 2 bases from J; junction bases left unmatched: 5. The CDR3 DNA follows: TGTGCCAGCAGTCGGACAGGGTCTCGCAATCAGCCCCAGCATTTT. Translated: CASSRTGSRNQPQHF.

This clone was seen a single time. V usage is TRBV2 and J usage is TRBJ2-7; D gene uncertain. V lost 4 bases to trimming and J lost 3 bases, with 16 bases between them. The CDR3 loop spans 15 amino acids. The germline V gene has CDR1 SNHLY and CDR2 FYNNEI. The CDR3 loop is CASSVEPGYIYEQYF. The CDR3 nucleotides read TGTGCCAGCAGTGTAGAACCAGGCTATATCTACGAGCAGTACTTC.

This clone has only one observation. The V gene is TRBV4-3, the J gene TRBJ1-5, with 9 bases aligning to TRBD1. Germline CDR1 and CDR2: LGHNA and YSLEER. The CDR3 length is 16 residues. J gave up 4 bases and V 4 bases, and 8 bases lay outside the gene matches. CDR3 coding DNA: TGCGCCAGCAGCCCGTCGACAGGGGGGTTAAATCAGCCCCAGCATTTT. Protein product: CASSPSTGGLNQPQHF.

This chain links TRBV11-3 with TRBJ1-4, with 7 bases matching TRBD1. Germline assignment: CDR1 SGHNT and CDR2 YENEEA. V shed 4 bases, J shed 7 bases, and the junction held 9 bases outside the gene matches. CDR3 length equals 15 residues. For the CDR3, the DNA is TGTGCCAGCAGCTCACAGGGGCCGCCAGGTGAAAAACTGTTTTTT. It encodes CASSSQGPPGEKLFF.

This clone has more than one count but fewer than ten. The chain has TRBV6-1 and TRBJ2-1; D remains unclear. Trimming took 0 bases from V and 12 from J, leaving 12 bases between them. Germline V gene data show CDR1 as MNHNS and CDR2 as SASEGT. The CDR3 is 13 amino acids. This chain's CDR3 is CASSEAGETRQFF. The CDR3 coding sequence is TGTGCCAGCAGTGAAGCAGGCGAGACAAGGCAGTTCTTC.

V usage is TRBV5-1 and J usage is TRBJ2-7; D may be TRBD2 (7 bases). The ends were cut back, 4 bases at V and 4 bases at J, with 18 bases in the middle. The CDR3 runs 15 residues. Per germline, CDR1 SGHRS and CDR2 YFSETQ. DNA of the CDR3: TGCGCCAGCAGCCTGAGGGGGGGGAGCGGATACGAGCAGTACTTC. Amino acids: CASSLRGGSGYEQYF.

The chain links TRBV29-1 to TRBJ1-2, with unresolved D. Germline CDR1 and CDR2: SQVTM and ANQGSEA. The CDR3 consists of 15 residues. Trimming took off 1 base at V and 1 base at J, with 13 bases between the two ends. CDR3 amino acids: CSVEGGVSFNYGYTF. Here the CDR3 DNA reads TGCAGCGTTGAAGGGGGAGTTAGTTTTAACTATGGCTACACCTTC.

This clone appeared once. The rearrangement links TRBV9 to TRBJ1-2, with 10 positions matching TRBD1. CDR3 size: 16 residues. Germline V gives CDR1 SGDLS, CDR2 YYNGEE. The V gene end was trimmed by 2 bases and the J gene end by 5 bases; junction bases not matched to a gene: 9. CDR3 in DNA: TGTGCCAGCAGCGTTACCGGGACAGGGGATTTTTATGGCTACACCTTC. Its translation is CASSVTGTGDFYGYTF.

The V call is TRBV18, the J call TRBJ2-7, with D perhaps matching TRBD1 (6 bases). The germline CDR1 and CDR2 sequences are KGHSH and LQKENI. Trimming removed 5 bases at V and 2 bases at J, with 7 bases between. The CDR3 covers 12 residues. This CDR3 is CASSGDTYEQYF. The CDR3 nucleotides read TGTGCCAGCTCAGGGGACACCTACGAGCAGTACTTC.

The chain uses TRBV10-3 and TRBJ2-7; 11 nucleotides agree with TRBD2. CDR3 length equals 15 residues. The V segment lost 3 bases and the J segment 4 bases; nucleotides outside the gene matches: 5. Germline CDR1 ENHRY, CDR2 SYGVKD. CDR3 amino acids: CAISDTSGSIYEQYF. The DNA for the CDR3 is TGTGCCATCAGTGATACTAGCGGGAGTATTTACGAGCAGTACTTC.

The gene calls are TRBV7-2 and TRBJ2-4; 12 bases are a match to TRBD2. J was trimmed by 10 bases and V by 1 base; bases with no gene match: 2. Per germline, CDR1 SGHTA and CDR2 FQGNSA. The CDR3 is 14 residues long. As DNA, the CDR3 is TGTGCCAGCAGCTTAGAACTAGCGGGAGGTATTCAGTACTTC. Translation: CASSLELAGGIQYF.

The chain recombines TRBV2 with TRBJ1-1; D not certain. V was shortened by 2 bases and J by 1 base, with 20 bases between the two germline ends. Germline CDR1 reads SNHLY; CDR2 reads FYNNEI. The CDR3 totals 18 residues. DNA of the CDR3: TGTGCCAGCAGTGAAAAAAGAGGCAGACGAGTGGGGAACACTGAAGCTTTCTTT. It translates to CASSEKRGRRVGNTEAFF.

The rearrangement uses TRBV5-1 and TRBJ2-7; the D gene is possibly TRBD2 (5 bases). Deletions cut 2 bases from V and 9 bases from J, with 9 bases between. Germline V lookup: CDR1 SGHRS, CDR2 YFSETQ. The CDR3 loop spans 11 amino acids. The CDR3 loop is CASSFEGPQYF. DNA for the CDR3: TGCGCCAGCAGCTTTGAGGGTCCGCAGTACTTC.

V usage is TRBV6-1 and J usage is TRBJ2-7; no clear D. This CDR3 spans 13 amino acids. Trimming stripped 5 bases from V and 4 bases from J, with 12 bases between. The germline V gene has CDR1 MNHNS and CDR2 SASEGT. CDR3 nucleotide sequence: TGTGCCAGCAGTCTATCCAGGTTTTACGAGCAGTACTTC. Amino acids: CASSLSRFYEQYF.

The chain joins TRBV19 to TRBJ2-2, with a possible D match to TRBD2 (6 bases). The CDR3 has 14 amino acids. V lost 5 bases to trimming and J lost 1 base, with 8 bases between them. The germline V gene has CDR1 LNHDA and CDR2 SQIVND (reference sequence). The CDR3: CASSFGGNTGELFF. For the CDR3, the DNA is TGTGCCAGTAGTTTCGGGGGGAACACCGGGGAGCTGTTTTTT.

The V call is TRBV14, the J call TRBJ1-1, with D perhaps TRBD1 (6 bases). Per the germline V gene, CDR1 is SGHDN and CDR2 is FVKESK. The CDR3 is made up of 16 amino acids. V lost 4 bases and J lost 0, with 15 bases in between. In DNA, the CDR3 is TGTGCCAGCAGCCCTAGTCGGACAGTTATGAACACTGAAGCTTTCTTT. Its protein is CASSPSRTVMNTEAFF.

CDR3 nucleotides: TGCAGCGCTGACAGGGGCAATGAGCAGTTCTTC. Protein: CSADRGNEQFF. V gene TRBV29-1 combines with J gene TRBJ2-1, with 8 bases aligning to TRBD1. The CDR3 has 11 residues. CDR1 and CDR2 from the germline V gene are SQVTM and ANQGSEA. V lost 7 bases to trimming and J lost 6 bases; unmatched junction nucleotides: 2.

The chain joins TRBV28 to TRBJ2-7; 14 bases fit TRBD2. V was clipped by 5 bases and J by 3 bases; unmatched bases: 9. This CDR3 is built from 17 residues. CDR1 is MDHEN, CDR2 SYDVKM, per germline. For the CDR3, the DNA is TGTGCCAGCAGTCCCGTCCCCGGGACTAGCGGGGGCTACGAGCAGTACTTC. Its translation is CASSPVPGTSGGYEQYF.

The CDR3 reads CASSGTGNEQFF. The CDR3 coding sequence is TGCGCCAGCAGCGGGACTGGCAATGAGCAGTTCTTC. This chain uses TRBV5-1 with TRBJ2-1; possibly TRBD2 for D (6 bases). Germline lookup yields CDR1 SGHRS and CDR2 YFSETQ. CDR3 length: 12 amino acids. V was clipped by 4 bases and J by 6 bases, with 8 bases between them.

This chain joins TRBV27 and TRBJ1-6, with 8 positions matching TRBD1. Germline CDR1 is MNHEY and CDR2 is SMNVEV (reference sequence). V lost 6 bases and J lost 0; bases outside the gene matches: 13. The CDR3 covers 19 residues. The CDR3 region has the DNA TGTGCCAGCAGGCCGACAGGGGCCTCCCGACGCTCCTATAATTCACCCCTCCACTTT. It yields the protein CASRPTGASRRSYNSPLHF.

This chain joins TRBV11-2 and TRBJ1-1, with 8 bases lining up with TRBD1. V trimming: 5 bases; J trimming: 4 bases; junction bases outside the gene matches: 12. The germline CDR1 and CDR2 sequences are SGHAT and FQNNGV. The CDR3 covers 16 residues. CDR3 amino acids: CASSPGQGIGGTEAFF. As DNA, the CDR3 is TGTGCCAGCAGCCCTGGACAGGGAATCGGCGGCACTGAAGCTTTCTTT.

The rearrangement uses TRBV7-6 and TRBJ1-3; TRBD1 matches at 7 bases. The germline gives CDR1 SGHVS, CDR2 FNYEAQ. V lost 0 bases to trimming and J lost 0 bases; unmatched junction nucleotides: 8. The CDR3 consists of 18 residues. The CDR3 loop is CASSLARKGGSSGNTIYF. CDR3 nucleotide sequence: TGTGCCAGCAGCTTAGCGAGGAAAGGGGGCAGCTCTGGAAACACCATATATTTT.

The V call is TRBV6-1, the J call TRBJ2-7; the D gene is possibly TRBD1 (5 bases). The V and J ends lost 7 bases and 3 bases respectively, with 7 bases between them. CDR3 size: 11 residues. The V gene's germline CDR1 is MNHNS and CDR2 SASEGT. CDR3 in amino acids: CASTGIYEQYF. The DNA of the CDR3 is TGTGCCAGCACAGGGATCTACGAGCAGTACTTC.

This clone came up once. The chain uses TRBV28 and TRBJ1-6; TRBD1 is a possible D gene (6 bases). Trimming stripped 5 bases from V and 9 bases from J, with 14 bases between. From germline, CDR1 is MDHEN and CDR2 SYDVKM. This CDR3 is built from 14 residues. The CDR3 region has the DNA TGTGCCAGCAGTCTCCCAGGGGCGCCTTCACCCCTCCACTTT. Translating it yields CASSLPGAPSPLHF.